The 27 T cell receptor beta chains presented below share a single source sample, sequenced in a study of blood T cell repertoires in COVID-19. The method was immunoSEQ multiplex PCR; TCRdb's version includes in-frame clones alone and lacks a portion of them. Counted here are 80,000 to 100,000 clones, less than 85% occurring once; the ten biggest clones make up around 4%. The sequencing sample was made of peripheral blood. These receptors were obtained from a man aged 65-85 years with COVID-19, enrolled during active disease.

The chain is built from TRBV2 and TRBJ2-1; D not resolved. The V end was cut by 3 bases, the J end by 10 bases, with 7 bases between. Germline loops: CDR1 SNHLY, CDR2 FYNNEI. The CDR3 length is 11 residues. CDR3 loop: CASSEREEQFF. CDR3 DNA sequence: TGTGCCAGCAGTGAGCGTGAGGAGCAGTTCTTC.

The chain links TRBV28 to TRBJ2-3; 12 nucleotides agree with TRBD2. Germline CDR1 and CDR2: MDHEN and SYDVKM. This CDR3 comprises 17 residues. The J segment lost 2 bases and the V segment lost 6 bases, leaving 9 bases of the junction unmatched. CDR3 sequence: CASRIPTSGRTTDTQYF. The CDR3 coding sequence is TGTGCCAGCAGAATCCCGACTAGCGGGAGAACCACAGATACGCAGTATTTT.

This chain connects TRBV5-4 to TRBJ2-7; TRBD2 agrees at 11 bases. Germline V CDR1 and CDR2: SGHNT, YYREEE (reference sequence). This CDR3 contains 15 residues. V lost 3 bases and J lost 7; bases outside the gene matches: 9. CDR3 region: CASSSIAGGPKEQYF. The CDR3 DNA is TGTGCCAGCAGCTCCATAGCGGGAGGGCCCAAAGAGCAGTACTTC.

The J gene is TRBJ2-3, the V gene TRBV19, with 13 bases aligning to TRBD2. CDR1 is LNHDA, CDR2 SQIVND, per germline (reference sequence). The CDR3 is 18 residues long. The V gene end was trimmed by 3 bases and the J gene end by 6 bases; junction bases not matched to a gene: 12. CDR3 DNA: TGTGCCAGTAGTATTTCCCGACTAGCGGGAGGCCTTACGGATACGCAGTATTTT. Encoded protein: CASSISRLAGGLTDTQYF. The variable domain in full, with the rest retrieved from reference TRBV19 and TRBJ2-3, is DGGITQSPKYLFRKEGQNVTLSCEQNLNHDAMYWYRQDPGQGLRLIYYSQIVNDFQKGDIAEGYSVSREKKESFPLTVTSAQKNPTAFYLCASSISRLAGGLTDTQYFGPGTRLTVL.

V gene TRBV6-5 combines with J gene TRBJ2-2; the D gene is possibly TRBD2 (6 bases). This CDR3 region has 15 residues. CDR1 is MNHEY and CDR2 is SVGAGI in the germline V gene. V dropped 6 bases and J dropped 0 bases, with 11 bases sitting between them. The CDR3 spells CASRLGEANTGELFF. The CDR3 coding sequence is TGTGCCAGCAGGCTGGGGGAGGCGAACACCGGGGAGCTGTTTTTT.

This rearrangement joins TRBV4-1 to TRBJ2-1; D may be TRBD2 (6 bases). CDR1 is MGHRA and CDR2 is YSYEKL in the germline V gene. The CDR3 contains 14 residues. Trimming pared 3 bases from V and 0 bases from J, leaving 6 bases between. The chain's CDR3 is CASSHGSSYNEQFF. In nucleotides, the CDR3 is TGCGCCAGCAGCCACGGGAGCTCCTACAATGAGCAGTTCTTC.

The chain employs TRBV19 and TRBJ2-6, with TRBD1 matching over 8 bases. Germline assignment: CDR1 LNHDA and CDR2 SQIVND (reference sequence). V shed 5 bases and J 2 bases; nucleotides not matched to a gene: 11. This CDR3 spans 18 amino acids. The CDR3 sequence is CASSPLGTGYPGANVLTF. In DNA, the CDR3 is TGTGCCAGTAGTCCCCTGGGGACAGGCTATCCTGGGGCCAACGTCCTGACTTTC.

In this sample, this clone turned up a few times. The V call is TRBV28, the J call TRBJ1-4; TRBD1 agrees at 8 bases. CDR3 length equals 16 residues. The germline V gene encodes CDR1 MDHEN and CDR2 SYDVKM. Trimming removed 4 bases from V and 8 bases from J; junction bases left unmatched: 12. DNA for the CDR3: TGTGCCAGCAGTTCCGACGAGGACAGGGAATGGGAAAAACTGTTTTTT. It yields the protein CASSSDEDREWEKLFF.

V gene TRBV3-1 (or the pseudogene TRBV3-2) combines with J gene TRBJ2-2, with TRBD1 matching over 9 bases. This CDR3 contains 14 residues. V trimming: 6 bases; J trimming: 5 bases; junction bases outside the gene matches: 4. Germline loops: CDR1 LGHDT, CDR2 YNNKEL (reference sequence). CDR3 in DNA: TGTGCCAGCAGTCCGACAGGGGGAACCGGGGAGCTGTTTTTT. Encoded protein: CASSPTGGTGELFF.

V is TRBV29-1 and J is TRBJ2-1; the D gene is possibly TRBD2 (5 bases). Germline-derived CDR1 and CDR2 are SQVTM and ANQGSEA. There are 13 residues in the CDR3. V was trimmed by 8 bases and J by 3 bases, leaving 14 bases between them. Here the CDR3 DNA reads TGCAGCCAATCGGAGGTGAACTACAATGAGCAGTTCTTC. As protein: CSQSEVNYNEQFF.

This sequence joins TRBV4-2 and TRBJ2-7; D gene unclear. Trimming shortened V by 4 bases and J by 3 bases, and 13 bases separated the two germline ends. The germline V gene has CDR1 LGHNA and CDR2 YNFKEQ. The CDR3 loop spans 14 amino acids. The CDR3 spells CASSPSRNSYEQYF. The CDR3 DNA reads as TGTGCCAGCAGCCCCTCCCGAAATAGCTACGAGCAGTACTTC.

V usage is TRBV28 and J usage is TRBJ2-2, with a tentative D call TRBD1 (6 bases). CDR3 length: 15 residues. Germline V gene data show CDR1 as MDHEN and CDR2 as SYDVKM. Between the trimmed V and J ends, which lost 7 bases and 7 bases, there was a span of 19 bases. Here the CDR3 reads CASIRGIDWGGELFF. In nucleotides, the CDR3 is TGTGCCAGCATCAGGGGAATCGATTGGGGCGGGGAGCTGTTTTTT.

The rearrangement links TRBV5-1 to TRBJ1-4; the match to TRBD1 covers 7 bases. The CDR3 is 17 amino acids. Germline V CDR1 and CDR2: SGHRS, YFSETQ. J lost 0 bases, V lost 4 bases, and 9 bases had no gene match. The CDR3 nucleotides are TGCGCCAGCAGCCCAGACCCACAGGGGACAACTAATGAAAAACTGTTTTTT. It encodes CASSPDPQGTTNEKLFF.

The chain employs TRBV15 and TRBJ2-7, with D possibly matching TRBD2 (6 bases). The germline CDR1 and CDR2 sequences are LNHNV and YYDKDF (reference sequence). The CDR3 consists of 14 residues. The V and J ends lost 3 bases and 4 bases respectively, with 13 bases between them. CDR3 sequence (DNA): TGTGCCACCAGCAGGGGACTGGGTTATTACGAGCAGTACTTC. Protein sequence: CATSRGLGYYEQYF.

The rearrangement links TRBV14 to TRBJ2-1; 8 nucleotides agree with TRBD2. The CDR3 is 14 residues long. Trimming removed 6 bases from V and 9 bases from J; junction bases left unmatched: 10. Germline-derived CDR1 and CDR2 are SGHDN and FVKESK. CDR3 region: CASSWAGGMSEQFF. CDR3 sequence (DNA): TGTGCCAGCAGTTGGGCGGGAGGTATGAGTGAGCAGTTCTTC.

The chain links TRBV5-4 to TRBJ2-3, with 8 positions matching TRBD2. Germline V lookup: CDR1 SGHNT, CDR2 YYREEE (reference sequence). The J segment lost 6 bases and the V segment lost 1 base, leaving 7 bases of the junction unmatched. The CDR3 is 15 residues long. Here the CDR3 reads CASSLSSGRGDTQYF. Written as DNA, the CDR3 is TGTGCCAGCAGCTTGTCGTCCGGGAGGGGGGATACGCAGTATTTT.

The CDR3 nucleotides are TGTGCCAGCAGTACCTCCCGGGGGGTAGGCTATGAGCAGTTCTTC. It is translated as CASSTSRGVGYEQFF. This chain connects TRBV6-5 to TRBJ2-1, with 7 bases fitting TRBD2. Germline CDR1 reads MNHEY; CDR2 reads SVGAGI. The CDR3 is 15 residues long. Germline trimming cut 5 bases from V and 8 bases from J; bases unmatched to any gene: 12.

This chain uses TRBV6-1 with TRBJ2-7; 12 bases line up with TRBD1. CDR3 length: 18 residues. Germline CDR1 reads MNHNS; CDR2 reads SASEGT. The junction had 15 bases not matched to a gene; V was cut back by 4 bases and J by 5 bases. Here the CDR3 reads CASSAPHGTGGALNEQYF. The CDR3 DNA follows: TGTGCCAGCAGTGCCCCACACGGGACAGGGGGCGCACTGAACGAGCAGTACTTC.

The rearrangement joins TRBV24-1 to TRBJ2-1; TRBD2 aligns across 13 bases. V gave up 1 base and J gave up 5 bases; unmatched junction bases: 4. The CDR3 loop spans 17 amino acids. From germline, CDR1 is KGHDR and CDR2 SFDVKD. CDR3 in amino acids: CATSDFPGTSGNNEQFF. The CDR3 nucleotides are TGTGCCACCAGTGATTTCCCCGGGACTAGCGGGAACAATGAGCAGTTCTTC.

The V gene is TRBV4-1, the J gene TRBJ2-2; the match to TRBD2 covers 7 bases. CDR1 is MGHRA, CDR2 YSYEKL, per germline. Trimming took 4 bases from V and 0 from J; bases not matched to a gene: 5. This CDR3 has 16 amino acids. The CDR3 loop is CASSPREGANTGELFF. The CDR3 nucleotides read TGCGCCAGCAGCCCGAGGGAGGGAGCGAACACCGGGGAGCTGTTTTTT.

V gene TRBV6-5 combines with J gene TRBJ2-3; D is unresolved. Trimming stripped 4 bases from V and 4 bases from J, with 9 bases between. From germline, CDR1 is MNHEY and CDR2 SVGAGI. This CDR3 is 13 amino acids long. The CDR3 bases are TGTGCCAGCAGTTTACCAGGTTCAGATACGCAGTATTTT. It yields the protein CASSLPGSDTQYF.

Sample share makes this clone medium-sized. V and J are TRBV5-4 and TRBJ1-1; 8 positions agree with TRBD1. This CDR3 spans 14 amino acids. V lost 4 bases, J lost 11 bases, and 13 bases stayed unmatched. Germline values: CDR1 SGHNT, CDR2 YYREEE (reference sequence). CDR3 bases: TGTGCCAGCAGCCCGGACAGGGCGGCCGGGGGGGCTTTCTTT. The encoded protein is CASSPDRAAGGAFF. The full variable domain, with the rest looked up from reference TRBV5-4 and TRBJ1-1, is ETGVTQSPTHLIKTRGQQVTLRCSSQSGHNTVSWYQQALGQGPQFIFQYYREEENGRGNFPPRFSGLQFPNYSSELNVNALELDDSALYLCASSPDRAAGGAFFGQGTRLTVV.

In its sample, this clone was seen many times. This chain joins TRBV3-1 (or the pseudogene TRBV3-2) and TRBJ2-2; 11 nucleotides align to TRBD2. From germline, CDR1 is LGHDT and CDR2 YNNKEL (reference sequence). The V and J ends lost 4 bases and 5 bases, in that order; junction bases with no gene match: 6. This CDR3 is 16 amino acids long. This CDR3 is CASSPAPSGRTGELFF. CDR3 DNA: TGTGCCAGCAGCCCAGCCCCTAGCGGGAGGACCGGGGAGCTGTTTTTT.

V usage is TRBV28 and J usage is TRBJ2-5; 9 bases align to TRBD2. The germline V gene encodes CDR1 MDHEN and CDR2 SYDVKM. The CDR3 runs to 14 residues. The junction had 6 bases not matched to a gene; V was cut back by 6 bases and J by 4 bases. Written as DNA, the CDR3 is TGTGCCAGCAGCCCCGTAGCGGGAGTAGAGACCCAGTACTTC. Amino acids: CASSPVAGVETQYF.

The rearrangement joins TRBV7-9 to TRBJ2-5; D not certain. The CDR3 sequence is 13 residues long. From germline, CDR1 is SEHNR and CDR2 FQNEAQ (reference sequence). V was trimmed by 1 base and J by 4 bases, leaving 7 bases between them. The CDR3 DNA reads TGTGCCAGCAGCTTAGGGCCCCGAGAGACCCAGTACTTC. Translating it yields CASSLGPRETQYF. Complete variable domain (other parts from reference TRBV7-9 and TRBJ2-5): DTGVSQNPRHKITKRGQNVTFRCDPISEHNRLYWYRQTLGQGPEFLTYFQNEAQLEKSRLLSDRFSAERPKGSFSTLEIQRTEQGDSAMYLCASSLGPRETQYFGPGTRLLVL.

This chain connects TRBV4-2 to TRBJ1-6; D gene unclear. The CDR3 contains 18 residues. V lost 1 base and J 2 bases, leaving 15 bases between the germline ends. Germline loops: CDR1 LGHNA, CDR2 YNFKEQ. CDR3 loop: CASSQVEGAGAYNSPLHF. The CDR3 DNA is TGTGCCAGCAGCCAAGTTGAGGGAGCAGGCGCCTATAATTCACCCCTCCACTTT.

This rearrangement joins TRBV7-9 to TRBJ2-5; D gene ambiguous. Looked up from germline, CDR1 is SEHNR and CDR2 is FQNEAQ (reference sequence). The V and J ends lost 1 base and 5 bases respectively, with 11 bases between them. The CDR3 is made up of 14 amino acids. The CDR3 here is CASSLVSSRETQYF. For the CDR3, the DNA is TGTGCCAGCAGCTTAGTGTCTAGTCGCGAGACCCAGTACTTC.